The rows below give T cell receptor beta chains drawn from one sample of a study of regulatory T cells in long-lasting Graves disease. TCRdb reanalysed the multiplex PCR reads using MiXCR and keeps one entry per CDR3 protein. The repertoire holds 400,000 to 650,000 distinct CDR3 sequences, 15% to 20% seen once, with approximately 25% in the top ten. These data also featured in a second study, about T cells in Graves' hyperthyroidism and ophthalmopathy.

This material consisted of peripheral blood mononuclear cells (PBMCs), taken at new diagnosis, from a patient treated with antithyroid drugs. These receptors all stem from a woman aged 35 to 60 with Graves disease. CDR3s include the opening cysteine and the closing phenylalanine or tryptophan. Expanded clones are given a class, and other clones once, few, many or no size at all.

v_gene	abundance	CDR3aa
TRBV2	NA	CAILWRGAAGANVLTF
TRBV7-9	NA	CASSLRGDEKLFF
TRBV2	many	CASRWTHGEGEQFF
TRBV3-1	NA	CASSPRRGRTEAFF
TRBV5-5	NA	CASSWVGGNTEAFF
TRBV7-2	many	CASSLSTYQPQHF
TRBV6-2/TRBV6-3	many	CASSYSLHGLWQGADTEAFF
TRBV10-3	NA	CAISDRQGAGDTQYF
TRBV5-6	few	CASSKGPGNEQYF
TRBV19	NA	CASSIPPPAGETEAFF
TRBV2	many	CASSAQGWGYTF
TRBV15	many	CATSNLGVNSPLHF
TRBV3-1	many	CASSQVPHTEAFF
TRBV18	few	CASSPPTGTLNTGELFF
TRBV12-3/TRBV12-4	many	CASLKAGGGSNQPQHF
TRBV28	many	CASSTPQGDARNIQYF
TRBV6-1	many	CASSASQGYVWNTEAFF
TRBV7-4	few	CASSLASSGEAYEQYF
TRBV2	many	CASSETTGTYNEQFF
TRBV7-9	many	CASSSRTGENIQYF
TRBV11-1	NA	CASGQRGGWTGELFF
TRBV2	many	CASSETGARGNEQFF
TRBV29-1	NA	CSVTGQTGAFF
TRBV28	many	CASSSPSGTENTEAFF
TRBV30	NA	CAWGLRVTEAFF
TRBV7-2	NA	CASSPSPDTGELFF
TRBV11-3	many	CASSHGTIYEQYF
TRBV2	many	CASRERGGYNEQFF
TRBV12-3/TRBV12-4	many	CASRLQGTGGYTF
TRBV19	NA	CATDPRTGGGVAFF
TRBV24-1	many	CATSDSRMNTGELFF
TRBV15	NA	CATSRELAGYNEQFF
TRBV18	few	CASSPPGGGKSYNEQFF